This T cell receptor beta chain was captured in a study of vaccination effects on CD4 cells after COVID-19. Overall study: It was a median of 72 days after the second dose that post-vaccine samples were obtained.

Points on this clone: Its antigen is as yet unknown.

Generated by immunoSEQ multiplex PCR, the TCRdb table keeps only in-frame clones and is missing some. The sample records tens of thousands of clones, approximately 73% being singletons. This CDR3 region has 16 residues. Trimming pared 2 bases from V and 5 bases from J, leaving 18 bases between. CDR1 is MNHEY, CDR2 SMNVEV, per germline (reference sequence). After expansion with viral peptide pools in the ViraFEST assay, antigen-specific CD4+ T cells were sequenced. Around day 10 of culture, CD4+ T cells were separated out. Two-dose BNT162b2 or mRNA-1273 vaccination was given to participants. Culturing of a few million PBMC per well took place with roughly 10 IU/ml IL-2 and approximately 10 ug/ml peptides. Half the medium was swapped for IL-2 medium on days 3 and 7.

The material sequenced was CD4+ T cells from PBMCs cultured with HCoV-229E spike peptides, taken after COVID-19 vaccination. This chain links TRBV27 with TRBJ1-2, with a tentative D call TRBD1 (6 bases). This sequence was found in a human donor who received a COVID-19 vaccine. DNA of the CDR3: TGTGCCAGCAGTTTAGGGGGCACACCCGGGAGGTATGGCTACACCTTC. Translating it yields CASSLGGTPGRYGYTF.